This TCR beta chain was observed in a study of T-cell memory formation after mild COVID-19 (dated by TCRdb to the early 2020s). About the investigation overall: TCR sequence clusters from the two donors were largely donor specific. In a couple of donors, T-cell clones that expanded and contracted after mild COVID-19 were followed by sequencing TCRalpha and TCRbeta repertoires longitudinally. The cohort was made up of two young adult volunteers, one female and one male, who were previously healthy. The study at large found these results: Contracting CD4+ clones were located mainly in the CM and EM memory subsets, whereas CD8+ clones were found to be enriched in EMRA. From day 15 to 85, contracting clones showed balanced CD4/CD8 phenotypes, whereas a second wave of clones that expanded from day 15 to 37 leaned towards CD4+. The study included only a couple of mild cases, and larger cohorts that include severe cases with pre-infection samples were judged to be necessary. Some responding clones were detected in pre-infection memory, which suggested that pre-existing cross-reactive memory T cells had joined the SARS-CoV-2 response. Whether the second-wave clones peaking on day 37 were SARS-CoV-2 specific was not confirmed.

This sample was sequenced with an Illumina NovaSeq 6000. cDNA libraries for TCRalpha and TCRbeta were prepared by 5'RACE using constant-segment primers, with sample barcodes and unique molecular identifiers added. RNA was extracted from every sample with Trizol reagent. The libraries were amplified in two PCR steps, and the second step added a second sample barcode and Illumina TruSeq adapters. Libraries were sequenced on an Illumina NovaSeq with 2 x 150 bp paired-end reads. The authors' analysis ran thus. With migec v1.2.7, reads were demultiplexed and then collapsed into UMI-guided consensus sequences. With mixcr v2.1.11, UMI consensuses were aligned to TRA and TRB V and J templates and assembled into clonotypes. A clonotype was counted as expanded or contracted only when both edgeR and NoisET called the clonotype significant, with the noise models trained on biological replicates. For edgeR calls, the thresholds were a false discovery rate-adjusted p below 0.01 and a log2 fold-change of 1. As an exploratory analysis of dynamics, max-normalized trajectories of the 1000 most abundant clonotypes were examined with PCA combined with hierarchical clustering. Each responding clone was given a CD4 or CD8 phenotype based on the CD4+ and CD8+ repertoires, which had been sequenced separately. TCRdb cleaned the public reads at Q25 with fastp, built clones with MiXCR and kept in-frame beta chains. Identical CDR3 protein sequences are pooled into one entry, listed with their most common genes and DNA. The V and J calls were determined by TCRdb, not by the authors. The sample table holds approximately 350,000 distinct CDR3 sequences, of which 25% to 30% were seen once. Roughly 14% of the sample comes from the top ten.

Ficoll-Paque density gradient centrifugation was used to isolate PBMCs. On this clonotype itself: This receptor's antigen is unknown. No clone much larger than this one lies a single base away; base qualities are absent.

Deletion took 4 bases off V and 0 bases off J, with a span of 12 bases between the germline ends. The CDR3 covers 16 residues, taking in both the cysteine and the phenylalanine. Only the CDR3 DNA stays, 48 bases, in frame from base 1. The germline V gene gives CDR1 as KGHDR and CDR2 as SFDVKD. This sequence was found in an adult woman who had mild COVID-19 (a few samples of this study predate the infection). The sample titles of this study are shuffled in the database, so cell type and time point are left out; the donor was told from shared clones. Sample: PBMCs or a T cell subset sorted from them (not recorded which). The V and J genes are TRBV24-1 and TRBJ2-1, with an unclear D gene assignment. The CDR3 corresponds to CATSDPDGGSYNEQFF. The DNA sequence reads TGTGCCACCAGTGACCCCGACGGTGGCTCCTACAATGAGCAGTTCTTC.